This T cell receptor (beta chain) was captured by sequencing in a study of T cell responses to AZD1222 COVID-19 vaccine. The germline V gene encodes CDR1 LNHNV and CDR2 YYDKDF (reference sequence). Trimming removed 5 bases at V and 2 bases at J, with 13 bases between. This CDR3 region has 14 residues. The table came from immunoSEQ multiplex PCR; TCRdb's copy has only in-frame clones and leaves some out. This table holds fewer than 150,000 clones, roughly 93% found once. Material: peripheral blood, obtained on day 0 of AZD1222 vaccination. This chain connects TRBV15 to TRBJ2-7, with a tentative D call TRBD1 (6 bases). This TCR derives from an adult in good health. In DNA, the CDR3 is TGTGCCACCAGCGGCGGAAGGGGGACCTACGAGCAGTACTTC. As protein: CATSGGRGTYEQYF.